This T cell receptor (beta chain) was recorded in a study of T cells in Graves' hyperthyroidism and ophthalmopathy. The study, taken as a whole, reports: Most expanded thyroid clonotypes above 0.001 also appeared in blood.

Amplification yielded TCR beta CDR3 regions, with RNA transcripts as the source. RT-PCR in the first round (using the HTBI primer set) targeted the TCR CDR3. One entry per CDR3 protein results from TCRdb running MiXCR on the multiplex PCR reads. The table lists hundreds of thousands of distinct CDR3 sequences, 12% to 15% of them singletons. This clonotype was observed at least ten times. As yet, its antigen is unknown. V lost 7 bases to trimming and J lost 5 bases; unmatched junction nucleotides: 11. CDR3 length: 15 amino acids. Germline lookup yields CDR1 SNHLY and CDR2 FYNNEI. Sample: blood. The chain combines TRBV2 with TRBJ2-1; 7 bases are shared with TRBD1. The origin of this receptor is a woman under 30 with Graves' hyperthyroidism. Written as DNA, the CDR3 is TGTGCCAGCAAACGAGAACAGGGGAGCCACAATGAGCAGTTCTTC. Encoded protein: CASKREQGSHNEQFF.